The 19 T cell receptor beta chains given below trace back to one sample, sequenced in a study of blood T cell repertoires in COVID-19. Assay used: immunoSEQ multiplex PCR; TCRdb lists only in-frame clones, some missing. The sample comprises some 28,000 clones, around 89% of which are singletons, and roughly 2.5% rests with the top ten. The sample consisted of peripheral blood. The receptors were sampled from a human donor in a cohort sampled during active COVID-19.

V and J are TRBV3-1 (or the pseudogene TRBV3-2) and TRBJ2-1; 9 nucleotides match TRBD1. The V gene's germline CDR1 is LGHDT and CDR2 YNNKEL (reference sequence). The CDR3 has 15 amino acids. Trimming at V came to 4 bases and at J to 10 bases, leaving 11 bases not matched to a gene. The CDR3: CASSRPGQGIVEQFF. The CDR3 region has the DNA TGTGCCAGCAGCCGACCGGGACAGGGTATCGTGGAGCAGTTCTTC.

The chain is built from TRBV6-2 or TRBV6-3 and TRBJ2-1; unclear D gene. The V end was cut by 5 bases, the J end by 0 bases, with 17 bases between. This CDR3 region has 17 residues. CDR1 is MNHEY and CDR2 is SVGEGT in the germline V gene. The CDR3 bases are TGTGCCAGCAGTGACCCCGCCAGCGCAAGCTCCTACAATGAGCAGTTCTTC. This translates into CASSDPASASSYNEQFF.

The chain is built from TRBV3-1 (or the pseudogene TRBV3-2) and TRBJ2-7; D possibly corresponds to TRBD1 (6 bases). Between the trimmed V and J ends, which lost 1 base and 2 bases, there was a span of 12 bases. Germline CDR1 reads LGHDT; CDR2 reads YNNKEL (reference sequence). This CDR3 contains 15 residues. The CDR3 loop is CASSQGQAITYEQYF. The CDR3 DNA follows: TGTGCCAGCAGCCAAGGACAGGCGATAACCTACGAGCAGTACTTC.

The V and J genes are TRBV27 and TRBJ2-2, with 7 bases matching TRBD1. Germline CDR1 MNHEY, CDR2 SMNVEV (reference sequence). The CDR3 loop spans 14 amino acids. Trimming at V came to 6 bases and at J to 4 bases, leaving 5 bases not matched to a gene. Written as DNA, the CDR3 is TGTGCCAGCAGCCGGGACAGCCCCACCGGGGAGCTGTTTTTT. Its translation is CASSRDSPTGELFF.

The genes are TRBV13 and TRBJ1-1; the match to TRBD1 covers 8 bases. CDR3 length: 13 residues. Germline CDR1 is PRHDT and CDR2 is FYEKMQ (reference sequence). V trimming: 3 bases; J trimming: 5 bases; junction bases outside the gene matches: 2. The CDR3 is CASSFRDRTEAFF. The CDR3 DNA follows: TGTGCCAGCAGCTTCCGGGACAGGACTGAAGCTTTCTTT.

This clone was picked up a small number of times. The chain joins TRBV7-2 to TRBJ1-5; possibly TRBD1 for D (5 bases). This CDR3 is 13 amino acids long. CDR1 is SGHTA and CDR2 is FQGNSA in the germline V gene. In DNA form, the CDR3 reads TGTGCGAGCGGGGCAGCTAGCAATCAGCCCCAGCATTTT. Its translation: CASGAASNQPQHF.

This chain links TRBV9 with TRBJ2-7; a possible D gene is TRBD2 (5 bases). V lost 3 bases to trimming and J lost 5 bases, with 12 bases between them. The CDR3 contains 13 residues. Germline V gives CDR1 SGDLS, CDR2 YYNGEE. Here the CDR3 DNA reads TGTGCCAGCAGCGCGACTACCTCGGACGAGCAGTACTTC. Encoded protein: CASSATTSDEQYF.

This sequence joins TRBV15 and TRBJ2-1; D might be TRBD2 (5 bases). CDR1 is LNHNV and CDR2 is YYDKDF in the germline V gene (reference sequence). V was trimmed by 7 bases and J by 6 bases, leaving 16 bases between them. CDR3 size: 14 residues. As DNA, the CDR3 is TGTGCCACCAATAACCGCGGGTTCCCCAATGAGCAGTTCTTC. Residues: CATNNRGFPNEQFF. Drawing the rest from reference TRBV15 and TRBJ2-1, the complete variable domain is DAMVIQNPRYQVTQFGKPVTLSCSQTLNHNVMYWYQQKSSQAPKLLFHYYDKDFNNEADTPDNFQSRRPNTSFCFLDIRSPGLGDTAMYLCATNNRGFPNEQFFGPGTRLTVL.

This rearrangement joins TRBV6-5 to TRBJ1-4; D possibly corresponds to TRBD1 (6 bases). In germline, CDR1 is MNHEY, CDR2 SVGAGI. Between the trimmed V and J ends, which lost 5 bases and 0 bases, there was a span of 7 bases. The CDR3 loop spans 14 amino acids. The CDR3 spells CASSTGPTNEKLFF. The CDR3 DNA is TGTGCCAGCAGTACAGGGCCAACTAATGAAAAACTGTTTTTT.

The chain recombines TRBV10-3 with TRBJ1-1, with D perhaps matching TRBD1 (6 bases). V gave up 2 bases and J gave up 2 bases, with 6 bases separating them. Germline V gives CDR1 ENHRY, CDR2 SYGVKD. This CDR3 contains 13 residues. CDR3 sequence reads: CAISEGGNTEAFF. CDR3 coding DNA: TGTGCCATCAGTGAGGGGGGCAACACTGAAGCTTTCTTT.

The rearrangement uses TRBV4-1 and TRBJ1-2; 9 positions agree with TRBD1. This CDR3 is 15 amino acids long. The trim removed 1 base at V and 8 bases at J, leaving 8 bases unmatched. Per germline, CDR1 MGHRA and CDR2 YSYEKL. The CDR3 loop reads CASSQAGQGLKGYTF. The CDR3 nucleotides are TGCGCCAGCAGCCAAGCGGGACAGGGATTGAAAGGCTACACCTTC.

This clone was observed a handful of times. V is TRBV5-1 and J is TRBJ1-3; D unresolved. Germline loops: CDR1 SGHRS, CDR2 YFSETQ. Trimming removed 0 bases from V and 0 bases from J, with 7 bases in between. This CDR3 has 15 amino acids. CDR3 sequence reads: CASSLVAGSGNTIYF. In DNA, the CDR3 is TGCGCCAGCAGCTTGGTGGCGGGCTCTGGAAACACCATATATTTT.

This chain uses TRBV29-1 with TRBJ2-1; D gene ambiguous. The CDR3 loop spans 15 amino acids. The germline V gene has CDR1 SQVTM and CDR2 ANQGSEA. Trimming left V 3 bases short and J 1 base short, with 13 bases between. The CDR3 region is CSVEGSDLSYNEQFF. The CDR3 nucleotides read TGCAGCGTTGAGGGCAGTGACCTTTCCTACAATGAGCAGTTCTTC.

The chain carries TRBV24-1 and TRBJ2-3, with D possibly being TRBD1 (6 bases). The CDR3 is 14 amino acids. Germline loops: CDR1 KGHDR, CDR2 SFDVKD. Deletions cut 3 bases from V and 4 bases from J, with 10 bases between. Here the CDR3 reads CATSDTDSPDTQYF. CDR3 nucleotides: TGTGCCACCAGTGATACGGACAGTCCAGATACGCAGTATTTT.

Written as DNA, the CDR3 is TGTGCCAGCAGTGAGGGGGCGTCTGGCTACACCTTC. It translates to CASSEGASGYTF. The rearrangement links TRBV11-2 to TRBJ1-2; 7 bases line up with TRBD1. Germline CDR1 SGHAT, CDR2 FQNNGV. After removal of 6 bases from V and 7 bases from J, the junction contained 5 bases not matched to a gene. There are 12 residues in the CDR3.

Only a few counts were recorded for this clone. The V and J genes are TRBV5-1 and TRBJ1-1; D may be TRBD1 (5 bases). This CDR3 spans 13 amino acids. Between the trimmed V and J ends, which lost 2 bases and 5 bases, there was a span of 10 bases. Germline loops: CDR1 SGHRS, CDR2 YFSETQ. The CDR3 bases are TGCGCCAGCAGCTTCACTCGGGGGACTGAAGCTTTCTTT. This sequence encodes CASSFTRGTEAFF.

This clone was seen more than once but under ten times. Here the CDR3 reads CASRTWWGGEGYTF. The CDR3 coding sequence is TGTGCCAGCAGGACCTGGTGGGGGGGCGAAGGCTACACCTTC. The chain is built from TRBV5-6 and TRBJ1-2, with D possibly matching TRBD1 (6 bases). V lost 5 bases and J 8 bases, leaving 19 bases between the germline ends. CDR1 is SGHDT, CDR2 YYEEEE, per germline. CDR3 length equals 14 residues.

This clone was observed a single time. The V gene is TRBV7-9, the J gene TRBJ2-5, with 7 positions matching TRBD2. This CDR3 has 15 amino acids. J lost 3 bases, V lost 4 bases, and 8 bases had no gene match. Per the germline V gene, CDR1 is SEHNR and CDR2 is FQNEAQ (reference sequence). The CDR3 sequence is CASSSGTTFKETQYF. CDR3 nucleotides: TGTGCCAGCAGCTCCGGGACTACCTTTAAAGAGACCCAGTACTTC.

The chain couples TRBV5-1 to TRBJ2-1, with 9 nucleotides matching TRBD2. CDR1 and CDR2 (germline): SGHRS, YFSETQ. The trim removed 3 bases at V and 2 bases at J, leaving 3 bases unmatched. The length of the CDR3 is 15 residues. The CDR3 nucleotides are TGCGCCAGCAGCTATGGCGGGGGGGCCTACAATGAGCAGTTCTTC. This gives the protein CASSYGGGAYNEQFF.